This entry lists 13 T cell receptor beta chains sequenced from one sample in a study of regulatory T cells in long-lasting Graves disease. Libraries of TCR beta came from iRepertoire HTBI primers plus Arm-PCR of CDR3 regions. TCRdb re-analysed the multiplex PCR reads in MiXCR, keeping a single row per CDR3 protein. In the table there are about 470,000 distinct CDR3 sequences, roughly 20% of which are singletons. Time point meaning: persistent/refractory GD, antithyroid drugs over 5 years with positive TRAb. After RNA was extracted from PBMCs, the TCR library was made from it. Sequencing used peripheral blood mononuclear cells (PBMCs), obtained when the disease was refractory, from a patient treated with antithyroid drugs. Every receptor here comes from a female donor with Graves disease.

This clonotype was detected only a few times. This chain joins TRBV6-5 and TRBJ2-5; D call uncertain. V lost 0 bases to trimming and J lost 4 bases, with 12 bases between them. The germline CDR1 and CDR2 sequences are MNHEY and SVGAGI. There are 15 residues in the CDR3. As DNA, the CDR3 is TGTGCCAGCAGTTACTCGATCCAGAGTCGAGAGACCCAGTACTTC. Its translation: CASSYSIQSRETQYF.

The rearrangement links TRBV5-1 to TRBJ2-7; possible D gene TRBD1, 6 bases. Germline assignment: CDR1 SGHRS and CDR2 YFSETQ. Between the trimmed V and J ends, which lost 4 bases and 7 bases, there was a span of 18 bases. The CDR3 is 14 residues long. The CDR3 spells CASSEAWAGVEQYF. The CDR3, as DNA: TGCGCCAGCAGCGAGGCGTGGGCAGGGGTAGAGCAGTACTTC.

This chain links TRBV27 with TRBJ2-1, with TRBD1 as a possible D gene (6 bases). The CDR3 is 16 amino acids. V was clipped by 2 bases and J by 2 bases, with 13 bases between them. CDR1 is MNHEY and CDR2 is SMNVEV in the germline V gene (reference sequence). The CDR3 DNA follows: TGTGCCAGCAGTTTAACCGGGACAATTCCCTACAATGAGCAGTTCTTC. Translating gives CASSLTGTIPYNEQFF.

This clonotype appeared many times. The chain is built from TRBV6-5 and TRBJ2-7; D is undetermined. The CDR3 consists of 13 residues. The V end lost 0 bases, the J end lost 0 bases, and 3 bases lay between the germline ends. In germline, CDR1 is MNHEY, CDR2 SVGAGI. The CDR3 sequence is CASSYSISYEQYF. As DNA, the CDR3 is TGTGCCAGCAGTTACTCAATCTCCTACGAGCAGTACTTC.

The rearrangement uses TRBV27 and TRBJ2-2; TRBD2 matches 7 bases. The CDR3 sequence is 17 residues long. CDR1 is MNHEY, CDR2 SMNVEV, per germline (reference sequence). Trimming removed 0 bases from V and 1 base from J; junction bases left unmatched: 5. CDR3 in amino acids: CASSLSGLTLNTGELFF. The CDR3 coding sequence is TGTGCCAGCAGTTTATCGGGACTAACTCTGAACACCGGGGAGCTGTTTTTT.

The CDR3 DNA reads as TGCGCCAGCAGCCAAGATCCACTAGCAGAGACCCAGTACTTC. Translated, it gives CASSQDPLAETQYF. V gene TRBV4-1 combines with J gene TRBJ2-5, with D maybe TRBD2 (6 bases). The length of the CDR3 is 14 residues. Deletions cut 0 bases from V and 4 bases from J, with 9 bases between. Looked up from germline, CDR1 is MGHRA and CDR2 is YSYEKL.

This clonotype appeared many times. The CDR3 region has the DNA TGCAGTGCTGACGATCCAACGACTAGCGGGAGGATCTACGAGCAGTACTTC. It yields the protein CSADDPTTSGRIYEQYF. The chain has TRBV20-1 and TRBJ2-7; 13 nucleotides match TRBD2. Unmatched junction bases numbered 13, after V lost 5 bases and J lost 3 bases. CDR3 size: 17 residues. CDR1 and CDR2 from the germline V gene are DFQATT and SNEGSKA (reference sequence).

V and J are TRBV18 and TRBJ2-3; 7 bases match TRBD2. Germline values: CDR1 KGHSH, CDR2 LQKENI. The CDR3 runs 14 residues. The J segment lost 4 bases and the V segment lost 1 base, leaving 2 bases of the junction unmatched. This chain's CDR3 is CASSPQRGADTQYF. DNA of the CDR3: TGTGCCAGCTCACCACAGCGGGGTGCAGATACGCAGTATTTT.

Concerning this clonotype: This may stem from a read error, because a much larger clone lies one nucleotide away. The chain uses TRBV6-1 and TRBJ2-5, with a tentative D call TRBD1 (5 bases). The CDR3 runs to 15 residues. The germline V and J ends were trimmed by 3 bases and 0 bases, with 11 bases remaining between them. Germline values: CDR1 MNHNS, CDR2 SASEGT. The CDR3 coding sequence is TGTGCCAGCAGTGACTCAGCAGGGAACCAAGAGACCCAGTACTTC. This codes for CASSDSAGNQETQYF.

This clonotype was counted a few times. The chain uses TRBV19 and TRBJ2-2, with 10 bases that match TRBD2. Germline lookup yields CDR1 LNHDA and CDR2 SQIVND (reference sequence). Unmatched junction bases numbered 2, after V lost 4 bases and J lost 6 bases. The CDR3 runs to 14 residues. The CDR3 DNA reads TGTGCCAGTAGTACAGGACTAGCGGCCGGGGAGCTGTTTTTT. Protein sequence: CASSTGLAAGELFF.

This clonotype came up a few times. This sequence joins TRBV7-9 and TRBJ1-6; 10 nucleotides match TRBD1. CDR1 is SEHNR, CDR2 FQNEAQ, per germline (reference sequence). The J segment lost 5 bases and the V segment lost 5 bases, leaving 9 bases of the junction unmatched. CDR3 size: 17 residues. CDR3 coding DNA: TGTGCCAGCAGCCCTGGGACAGGGGCTGTCAATAATTCACCCCTCCACTTT. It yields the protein CASSPGTGAVNNSPLHF.

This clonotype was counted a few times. CDR3 nucleotides: TGCGCCAGCAGCTTCCCCGGGACTGCCTACGAGCAGTACTTC. Residues: CASSFPGTAYEQYF. V and J are TRBV5-1 and TRBJ2-7; a possible D gene is TRBD2 (6 bases). Germline V gene data show CDR1 as SGHRS and CDR2 as YFSETQ. This CDR3 spans 14 amino acids. The V gene lost 2 bases and the J gene lost 2 bases, with 11 bases spanning the gap.

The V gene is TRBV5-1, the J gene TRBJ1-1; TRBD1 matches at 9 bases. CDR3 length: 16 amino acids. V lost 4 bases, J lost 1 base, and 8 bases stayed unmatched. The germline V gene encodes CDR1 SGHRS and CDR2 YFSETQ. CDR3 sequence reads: CASSVTGGHGNTEAFF. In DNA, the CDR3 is TGCGCCAGCAGCGTCACAGGGGGCCACGGGAACACTGAAGCTTTCTTT. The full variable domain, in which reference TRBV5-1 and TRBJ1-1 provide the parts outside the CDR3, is KAGVTQTPRYLIKTRGQQVTLSCSPISGHRSVSWYQQTPGQGLQFLFEYFSETQRNKGNFPGRFSGRQFSNSRSEMNVSTLELGDSALYLCASSVTGGHGNTEAFFGQGTRLTVV.